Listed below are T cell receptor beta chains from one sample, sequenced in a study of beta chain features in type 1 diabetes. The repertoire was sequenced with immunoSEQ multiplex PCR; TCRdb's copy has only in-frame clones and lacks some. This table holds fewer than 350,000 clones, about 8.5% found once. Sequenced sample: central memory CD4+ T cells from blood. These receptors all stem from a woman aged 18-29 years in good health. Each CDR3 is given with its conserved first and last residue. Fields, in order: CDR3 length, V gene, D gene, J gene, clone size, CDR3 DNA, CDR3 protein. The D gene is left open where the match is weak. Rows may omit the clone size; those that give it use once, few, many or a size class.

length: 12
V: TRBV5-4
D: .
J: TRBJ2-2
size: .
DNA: TGTGCCAGCAGCCAGCGTACCGGGGAGCTGTTTTTT
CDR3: CASSQRTGELFF

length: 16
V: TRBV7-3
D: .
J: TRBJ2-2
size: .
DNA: TGTGCCAGCAGTGGACAGCCTTCCGTGAACACCGGGGAGCTGTTTTTT
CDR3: CASSGQPSVNTGELFF

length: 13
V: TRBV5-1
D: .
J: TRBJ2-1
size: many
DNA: TGCGCCAGCAGCTTGTCGAGCTACAATGAGCAGTTCTTC
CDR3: CASSLSSYNEQFF

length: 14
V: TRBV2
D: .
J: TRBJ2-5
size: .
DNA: TGTGCCAGCAGTGAATTGACGGTCCAAGAGACCCAGTACTTC
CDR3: CASSELTVQETQYF

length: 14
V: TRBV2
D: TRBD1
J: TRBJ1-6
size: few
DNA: TGTGCCAGCAAAGGGGGGACAGGGTTAACACCCCTCCACTTT
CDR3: CASKGGTGLTPLHF

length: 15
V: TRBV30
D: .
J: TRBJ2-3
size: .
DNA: TGTGCCTGGAGTGTAGGAGGGAGGCGAACAGATACGCAGTATTTT
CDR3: CAWSVGGRRTDTQYF

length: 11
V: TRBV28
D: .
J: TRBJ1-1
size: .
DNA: TGTGCCAGCAGACAGGGCCCCGAAGCTTTCTTT
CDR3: CASRQGPEAFF

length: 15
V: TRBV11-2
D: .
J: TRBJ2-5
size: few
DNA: TGTGCCAGCAGCATAACCTGGTCAGGCCAAGAGACCCAGTACTTC
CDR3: CASSITWSGQETQYF

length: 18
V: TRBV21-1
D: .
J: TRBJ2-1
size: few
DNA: TGTGCCAGCAGCCTATTAAGCCAAAAAGGGGTATCCTACAATGAGCAGTTCTTC
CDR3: CASSLLSQKGVSYNEQFF

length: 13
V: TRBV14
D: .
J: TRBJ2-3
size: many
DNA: TGTGCCAGCAGGAAAAAGGGGGCAGATACGCAGTATTTT
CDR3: CASRKKGADTQYF

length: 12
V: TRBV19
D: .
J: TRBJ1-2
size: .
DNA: TGTGCCAGTAGCCCGAGATCGGATGGCTACACCTTC
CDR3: CASSPRSDGYTF

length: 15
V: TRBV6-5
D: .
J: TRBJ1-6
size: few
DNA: TGTGCCAGCAGGGAAATCGCAGGCTATAATTCACCCCTCCACTTT
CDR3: CASREIAGYNSPLHF

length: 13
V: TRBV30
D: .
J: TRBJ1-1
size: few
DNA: TGTGCCTGGAGTTACGGGACACTCACTGAAGCTTTCTTT
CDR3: CAWSYGTLTEAFF

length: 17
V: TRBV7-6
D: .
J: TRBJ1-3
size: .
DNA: TGTGCCAGCAGCCCAACCTACCTGGGTTATTCTGGAAACACCATATATTTT
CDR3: CASSPTYLGYSGNTIYF

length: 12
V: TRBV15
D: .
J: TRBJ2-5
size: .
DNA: TGTGCCACCAGCAGAGCGGGGGAGACCCAGTACTTC
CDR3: CATSRAGETQYF

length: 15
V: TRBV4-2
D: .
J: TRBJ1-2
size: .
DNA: TGTGCCAGCAGCCAAGATTGGGACGGAGGCTATGGCTACACCTTC
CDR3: CASSQDWDGGYGYTF

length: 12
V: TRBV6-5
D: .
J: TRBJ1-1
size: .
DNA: TGTGCCAGCAGTTCCCGATACTCTGAAGCTTTCTTT
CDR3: CASSSRYSEAFF

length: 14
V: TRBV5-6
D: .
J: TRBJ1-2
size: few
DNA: TGTGCCAGCAGTAAATCAAACAGGGACCATGGCTACACCTTC
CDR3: CASSKSNRDHGYTF

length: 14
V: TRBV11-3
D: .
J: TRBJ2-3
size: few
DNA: TGTGCCAGCAGCTTAGGGGGGGCGCAGGATACGCAGTATTTT
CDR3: CASSLGGAQDTQYF

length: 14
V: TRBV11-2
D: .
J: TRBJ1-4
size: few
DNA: TGTGCCAGCAGCCTACAGGGAACTAATGAAAAACTGTTTTTT
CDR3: CASSLQGTNEKLFF

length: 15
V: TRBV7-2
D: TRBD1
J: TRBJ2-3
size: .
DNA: TGTGCCAGCAGCTCTGGACAGGCCGCCACAGATACGCAGTATTTT
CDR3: CASSSGQAATDTQYF

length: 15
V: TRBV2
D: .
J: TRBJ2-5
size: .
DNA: TGTGCCAGCACAATAGGGAGGTGGGGCCAAGAGACCCAGTACTTC
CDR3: CASTIGRWGQETQYF

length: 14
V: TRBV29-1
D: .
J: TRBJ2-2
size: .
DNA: TGCAGCGTTGTCGTAAGGGTAGACACCGGGGAGCTGTTTTTT
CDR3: CSVVVRVDTGELFF